What follows are 10 T cell receptor beta chains derived from one specimen sequenced in a study of T cells expressing NK-cell markers. TCRdb reprocessed the 5' RACE reads and stores each CDR3 protein as one record, lacking DNA. The sample totals 300,000 to 500,000 distinct CDR3 sequences. Sequencing input: blood T cells: a sorted CD56 or NKG2C T cell subset, CD4+ or CD8+ T cells, or bulk PBMC T cells (not recorded which). Receptors were obtained from a woman between 50 and 59 years old in good health.

The V call is TRBV4-1, the J call TRBJ2-1. This CDR3 comprises 12 residues. Germline V gene data show CDR1 as MGHRA and CDR2 as YSYEKL. The CDR3 loop reads CASASSYNEQFF.

This rearrangement joins TRBV5-6 to TRBJ2-7; TCRdb proposes TRBD1, but this gene call is untestable without DNA. CDR1 is SGHDT and CDR2 is YYEEEE in the germline V gene. This CDR3 spans 13 amino acids. The CDR3 protein is CASSFPGGWEQYF. The full variable domain, its missing parts supplied by reference TRBV5-6 and TRBJ2-7, is DAGVTQSPTHLIKTRGQQVTLRCSPKSGHDTVSWYQQALGQGPQFIFQYYEEEERQRGNFPDRFSGHQFPNYSSELNVNALLLGDSALYLCASSFPGGWEQYFGPGTRLTVT.

V gene TRBV29-1 combines with J gene TRBJ1-2; lacking DNA, the TRBD1 call made by TCRdb goes unchecked. The length of the CDR3 is 13 residues. CDR1 SQVTM and CDR2 ANQGSEA come from the germline V gene. This CDR3 reads CSVRAGAVYGYTF.

The chain has TRBV6-5 and TRBJ2-3; TCRdb's D call of TRBD2 is untestable without DNA. CDR3 length: 14 amino acids. Germline lookup yields CDR1 MNHEY and CDR2 SVGAGI. CDR3 protein: CASTQLAGVGTQYF.

The chain employs TRBV29-1 and TRBJ2-1. Germline loops: CDR1 SQVTM, CDR2 ANQGSEA. This CDR3 has 13 residues. The CDR3 loop is CSVRVAYYNEQFF.

The CDR3 loop reads CASSRDNGNTIYF. V gene TRBV6-5 combines with J gene TRBJ1-3; the TRBD1 assignment by TCRdb is unverifiable without DNA. The germline V gene encodes CDR1 MNHEY and CDR2 SVGAGI. CDR3 size: 13 residues.

Here the CDR3 reads CALKGTSGPNTGELFF. The V gene is TRBV2, the J gene TRBJ2-2; TCRdb reports TRBD2, a call that lacks DNA to check it against. The CDR3 is 16 residues long. Germline CDR1 reads SNHLY; CDR2 reads FYNNEI.

This sequence joins TRBV24-1 and TRBJ2-1. There are 16 residues in the CDR3. Germline-derived CDR1 and CDR2 are KGHDR and SFDVKD. The CDR3 spells CATSDFSQELYNEQFF.

The J gene is TRBJ1-5, the V gene TRBV19; the TRBD1 assignment by TCRdb is unverifiable without DNA. CDR3 size: 15 residues. CDR1 is LNHDA and CDR2 is SQIVND in the germline V gene (reference sequence). CDR3 sequence: CASTRSQGADQPQHF. The whole variable domain, filled in from reference TRBV19 and TRBJ1-5, reads DGGITQSPKYLFRKEGQNVTLSCEQNLNHDAMYWYRQDPGQGLRLIYYSQIVNDFQKGDIAEGYSVSREKKESFPLTVTSAQKNPTAFYLCASTRSQGADQPQHFGDGTRLSIL.

The rearrangement uses TRBV20-1 and TRBJ2-7. CDR3 size: 13 residues. CDR1 and CDR2 (germline): DFQATT, SNEGSKA (reference sequence). The chain's CDR3 is CSARQFLAYEQYF.